This T cell receptor (beta chain) was recovered during a study of cytomegalovirus exposure and HLA in healthy donors. This clone showed up just a few times. Its antigen is unidentified. Study outcomes and limitations: Researchers had no immune exposure information except CMV serostatus available. The authors later linked a missense DCLRE1C variant to TCR beta V- and J-gene trimming.

The CDR3 totals 15 residues. Germline-derived CDR1 and CDR2 are SGDLS and YYNGEE. The germline V and J ends were trimmed by 0 bases and 6 bases, with 13 bases remaining between them. Primers: 60 Vbeta forward and 13 Jbeta reverse. The repertoire was sequenced with immunoSEQ multiplex PCR; TCRdb's copy has only in-frame clones and lacks some. The repertoire holds under 250,000 clones, approximately 85% seen once, with about 0.25% in the top ten. The V call is TRBV9, the J call TRBJ2-1; no clear D gene. Source material: PBMCs. This TCR was sampled from a girl aged 2 to 10 in good health and CMV-seronegative. Here the CDR3 reads CASSVGGLTGNEQFF. Written as DNA, the CDR3 is TGTGCCAGCAGCGTAGGTGGCCTTACGGGCAATGAGCAGTTCTTC.